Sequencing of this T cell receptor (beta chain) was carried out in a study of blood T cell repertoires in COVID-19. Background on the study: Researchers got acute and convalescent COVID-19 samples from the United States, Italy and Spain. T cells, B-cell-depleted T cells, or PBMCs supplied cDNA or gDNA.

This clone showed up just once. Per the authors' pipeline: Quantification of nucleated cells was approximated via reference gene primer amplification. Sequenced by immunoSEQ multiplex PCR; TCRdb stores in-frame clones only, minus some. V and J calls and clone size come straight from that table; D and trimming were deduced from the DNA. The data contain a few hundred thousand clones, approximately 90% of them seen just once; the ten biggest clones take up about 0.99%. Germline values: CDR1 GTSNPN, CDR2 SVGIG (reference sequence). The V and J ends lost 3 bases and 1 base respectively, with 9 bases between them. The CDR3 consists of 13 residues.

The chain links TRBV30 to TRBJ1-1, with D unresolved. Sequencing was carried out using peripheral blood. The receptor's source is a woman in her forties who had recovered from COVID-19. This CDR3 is CAWSKDSNTEAFF. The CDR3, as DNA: TGTGCCTGGAGCAAAGACTCGAACACTGAAGCTTTCTTT.